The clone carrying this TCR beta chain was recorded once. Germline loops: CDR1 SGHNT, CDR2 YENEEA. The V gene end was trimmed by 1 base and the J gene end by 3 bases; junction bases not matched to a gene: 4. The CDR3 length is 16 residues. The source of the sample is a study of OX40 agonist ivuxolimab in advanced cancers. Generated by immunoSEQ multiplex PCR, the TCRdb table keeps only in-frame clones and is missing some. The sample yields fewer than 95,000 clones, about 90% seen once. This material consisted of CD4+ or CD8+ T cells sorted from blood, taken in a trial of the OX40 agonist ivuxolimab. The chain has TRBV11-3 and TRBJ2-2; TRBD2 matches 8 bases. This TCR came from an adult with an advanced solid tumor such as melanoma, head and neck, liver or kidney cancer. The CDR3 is CASSLAAGADTGELFF. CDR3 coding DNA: TGTGCCAGCAGCTTAGCAGCGGGGGCGGACACCGGGGAGCTGTTTTTT.